This T cell receptor (beta chain) is drawn from a study of blood T cell repertoires in COVID-19. About the research overall: Researchers got acute and convalescent COVID-19 samples from the United States, Italy and Spain. PBMCs, B-cell-depleted T cells, or T cells provided the cDNA or gDNA that made up the material.

CDR1 is SGHRS, CDR2 YFSETQ, per germline. V lost 5 bases, J lost 4 bases, and 7 bases stayed unmatched. The CDR3 is made up of 16 amino acids. Original handling: Estimates of nucleated cell counts were drawn from the amplification of reference gene primers. The method was immunoSEQ multiplex PCR; TCRdb's version includes in-frame clones alone and lacks a portion of them. Clone size and V and J calls were adopted from that table, with D and trimming inferred from the DNA. The sample holds some 490,000 clones, 80% to 90% seen once. Sequencing was carried out using peripheral blood. V and J are TRBV5-1 and TRBJ1-4; 11 bases are a match to TRBD1. The receptor's source is a human donor in a cohort sampled during active COVID-19. CDR3 DNA: TGCGCCAGCAGATACGGGACAGGGGGAAGTAATGAAAAACTGTTTTTT. This sequence encodes CASRYGTGGSNEKLFF.